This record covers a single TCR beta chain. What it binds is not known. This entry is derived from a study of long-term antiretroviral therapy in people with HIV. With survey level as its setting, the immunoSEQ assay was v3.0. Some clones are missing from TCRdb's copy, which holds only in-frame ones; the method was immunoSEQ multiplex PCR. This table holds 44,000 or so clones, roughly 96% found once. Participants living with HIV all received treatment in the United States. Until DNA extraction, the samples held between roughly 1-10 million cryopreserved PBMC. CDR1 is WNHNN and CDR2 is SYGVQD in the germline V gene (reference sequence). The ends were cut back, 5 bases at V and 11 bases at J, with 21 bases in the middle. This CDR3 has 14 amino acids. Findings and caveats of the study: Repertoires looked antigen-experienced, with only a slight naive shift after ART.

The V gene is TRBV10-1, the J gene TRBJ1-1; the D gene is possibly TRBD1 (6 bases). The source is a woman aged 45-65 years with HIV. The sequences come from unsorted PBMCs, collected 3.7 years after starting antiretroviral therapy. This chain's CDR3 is CASSRTESGGPAFF. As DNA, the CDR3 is TGCGCCAGCAGTAGGACAGAAAGTGGGGGGCCGGCTTTCTTT.